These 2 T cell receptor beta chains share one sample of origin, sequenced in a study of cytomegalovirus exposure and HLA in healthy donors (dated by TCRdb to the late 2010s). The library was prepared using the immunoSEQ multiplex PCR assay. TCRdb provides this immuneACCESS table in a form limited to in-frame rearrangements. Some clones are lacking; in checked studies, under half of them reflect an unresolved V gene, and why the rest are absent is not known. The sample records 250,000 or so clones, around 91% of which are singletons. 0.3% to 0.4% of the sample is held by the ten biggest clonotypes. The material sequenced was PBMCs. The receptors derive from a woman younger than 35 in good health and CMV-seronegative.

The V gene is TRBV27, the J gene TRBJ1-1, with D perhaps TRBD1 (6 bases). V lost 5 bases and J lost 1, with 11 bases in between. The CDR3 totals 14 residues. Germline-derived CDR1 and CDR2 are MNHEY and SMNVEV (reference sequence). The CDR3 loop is CASSVQGRNTEAFF. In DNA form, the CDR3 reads TGTGCCAGCAGTGTTCAGGGGCGGAACACTGAAGCTTTCTTT.

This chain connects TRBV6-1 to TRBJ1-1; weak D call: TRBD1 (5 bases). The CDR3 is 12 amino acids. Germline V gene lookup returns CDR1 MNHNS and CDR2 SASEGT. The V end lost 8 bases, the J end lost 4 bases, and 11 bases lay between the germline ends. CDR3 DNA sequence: TGTGCCAGCGGGGCGGCCGGCACTGAAGCTTTCTTT. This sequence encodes CASGAAGTEAFF.